Listed below are T cell receptor beta chains from one sample, sequenced in a study of blood T cell repertoires in COVID-19. Produced via immunoSEQ multiplex PCR; TCRdb's table is partial and in-frame only. The sample holds 140,000 or so clones, over 80% seen once. What was sequenced was peripheral blood. The receptors here all came from a man aged 55 to 70 with active or convalescent COVID-19. The CDR3 runs from the conserved cysteine through the conserved F or W. The order of the fields is V gene, J gene, CDR3 length, clone size, D gene, CDR3 protein, CDR3 DNA. A D gene is named only where the DNA matches it firmly. Where a row states a size, it is once, few, many or the class of an expanded clone; other rows omit it.

>TRBV5-5|TRBJ1-2|12|NA|NA
CASSLGGYGYTF
TGTGCCAGCAGTTTAGGGGGCTATGGCTACACCTTC
>TRBV5-1|TRBJ2-7|14|few|TRBD2
CASSLSSGSYEQYF
TGCGCCAGCAGCTTGTCTAGCGGGAGCTACGAGCAGTACTTC
>TRBV11-3|TRBJ2-3|13|NA|NA
CASSQGTSDTQYF
TGTGCCAGCAGCCAAGGGACTTCAGATACGCAGTATTTT
>TRBV5-1|TRBJ1-2|13|NA|NA
CASSLEAVDGYTF
TGCGCCAGCAGCTTGGAGGCGGTGGATGGCTACACCTTC
>TRBV5-1|TRBJ2-7|16|NA|NA
CASSLSGWGVTYEQYF
TGCGCCAGCAGCTTGTCAGGTTGGGGGGTTACCTACGAGCAGTACTTC
>TRBV7-2|TRBJ2-3|15|NA|TRBD2
CASTFGGKGTDTQYF
TGTGCCAGCACCTTCGGGGGGAAGGGCACAGATACGCAGTATTTT
>TRBV9|TRBJ1-2|15|NA|NA
CASSPTANTRRGYTF
TGTGCCAGCAGCCCCACGGCTAACACCAGGAGGGGCTACACCTTC
>TRBV11-3|TRBJ1-1|14|once|NA
CASSLDRMNTEAFF
TGTGCCAGCAGCTTAGACAGAATGAACACTGAAGCTTTCTTT
>TRBV9|TRBJ2-6|20|NA|NA
CASSPAPNRVPISGANVLTF
TGTGCCAGCAGTCCAGCCCCTAACAGGGTCCCTATTTCTGGGGCCAACGTCCTGACTTTC
>TRBV11-2|TRBJ2-1|13|few|NA
CASSQTNTNEQFF
TGTGCCAGCAGCCAGACAAACACTAATGAGCAGTTCTTC
>TRBV6-2/TRBV6-3|TRBJ1-5|13|once|TRBD1
CASSNRGGEPQHF
TGTGCCAGCAGCAACAGGGGCGGGGAGCCCCAGCATTTT
>TRBV2|TRBJ2-1|16|NA|TRBD2
CASSGTRRVLGNEQFF
TGTGCCAGCAGCGGGACTAGAAGAGTATTGGGGAATGAGCAGTTCTTC
>TRBV6-5|TRBJ1-5|15|few|NA
CASSRDNYSNQPQHF
TGTGCCAGCAGTCGGGACAACTATAGCAATCAGCCCCAGCATTTT
>TRBV10-3|TRBJ1-1|16|NA|NA
CAISESMSVRNTEAFF
TGTGCCATCAGTGAGTCTATGTCGGTGAGAAACACTGAAGCTTTCTTT
>TRBV5-1|TRBJ2-1|16|once|TRBD2
CASSLLAGGSYNEQFF
TGCGCCAGCAGCCTCCTAGCGGGGGGCTCCTACAATGAGCAGTTCTTC
>TRBV7-2|TRBJ2-3|13|NA|NA
CASSSDEGGTQYF
TGTGCCAGCAGTTCGGATGAGGGCGGCACGCAGTATTTT
>TRBV5-6|TRBJ2-3|13|NA|NA
CASSLLVRDTQYF
TGTGCCAGCAGCTTGTTAGTGCGCGATACGCAGTATTTT
>TRBV5-6|TRBJ2-6|15|NA|TRBD1
CASSRQGAGANVLTF
TGTGCCAGCAGCCGACAGGGGGCTGGGGCCAACGTCCTGACTTTC
>TRBV18|TRBJ2-6|17|NA|NA
CASSPPNRVSGANVLTF
TGTGCCAGCTCACCACCGAATCGAGTTTCTGGGGCCAACGTCCTGACTTTC
>TRBV28|TRBJ2-3|15|NA|NA
CATVRRGLGTDTQYF
TGTGCCACCGTGAGGAGGGGATTAGGCACAGATACGCAGTATTTT
>TRBV29-1|TRBJ2-7|15|NA|TRBD2
CSVLGAGGLSYEQYF
TGCAGCGTTTTGGGAGCGGGAGGCCTCTCCTACGAGCAGTACTTC
>TRBV29-1|TRBJ2-4|14|NA|TRBD1
CSVGRDRGWDIQYF
TGCAGCGTTGGCCGGGACAGGGGTTGGGACATTCAGTACTTC
>TRBV5-4|TRBJ2-7|15|NA|NA
CASSPPGRSTYEQYF
TGTGCCAGCAGCCCCCCTGGGCGTTCAACCTACGAGCAGTACTTC
>TRBV28|TRBJ2-7|11|NA|NA
CASRLGGEQYF
TGTGCCAGCAGGCTAGGAGGCGAGCAGTACTTC
>TRBV6-6|TRBJ1-2|14|NA|TRBD1
CASSYSLTGDGYTF
TGTGCCAGCAGTTACTCGCTGACAGGGGATGGCTACACCTTC
>TRBV7-3|TRBJ1-1|13|once|TRBD1
CASSLSEGALAFF
TGTGCCAGCAGCTTAAGTGAGGGGGCTTTAGCTTTCTTT
>TRBV28|TRBJ2-3|17|NA|TRBD2
CASGSRTSGRTRDTQYF
TGTGCCAGCGGTTCTCGGACTAGCGGAAGGACGCGAGATACGCAGTATTTT
>TRBV9|TRBJ2-3|16|many|TRBD2
CASSVASGLAGDTQYF
TGTGCCAGCAGCGTAGCCTCGGGACTAGCGGGAGATACGCAGTATTTT
>TRBV5-1|TRBJ2-5|15|NA|NA
CASSPTGAPQETQYF
TGCGCCAGCAGCCCCACGGGAGCCCCCCAAGAGACCCAGTACTTC
>TRBV29-1|TRBJ1-6|13|NA|TRBD1
CSARTGNNSPLHF
TGCAGCGCCCGGACAGGGAATAATTCACCCCTCCACTTT
>TRBV6-6|TRBJ1-2|16|NA|TRBD1
CASSYSPGQGASGYTF
TGTGCCAGCAGTTACTCACCCGGACAGGGGGCCTCTGGCTACACCTTC
>TRBV28|TRBJ2-6|19|NA|TRBD2
CASSLGFGQGGSGANVLTF
TGTGCCAGCAGTTTAGGTTTTGGGCAGGGAGGGTCTGGGGCCAACGTCCTGACTTTC
>TRBV18|TRBJ1-2|14|NA|NA
CASSSQLESYGYTF
TGTGCCAGCTCATCCCAACTAGAATCCTATGGCTACACCTTC
>TRBV3-1/TRBV3-2|TRBJ2-3|17|NA|TRBD2
CASSHLSGRAGTDTQYF
TGTGCCAGCAGCCACCTTAGCGGGAGGGCCGGCACAGATACGCAGTATTTT
>TRBV18|TRBJ1-2|15|NA|TRBD1
CASSPSDRGKYGYTF
TGTGCCAGCTCACCATCCGACAGGGGCAAGTATGGCTACACCTTC
>TRBV3-1/TRBV3-2|TRBJ2-1|19|NA|TRBD2
CASSKNGLAGVPSYNEQFF
TGTGCCAGCAGCAAAAACGGACTAGCGGGAGTCCCGTCCTACAATGAGCAGTTCTTC
>TRBV7-9|TRBJ1-3|13|once|TRBD1
CASSTRQGYTIYF
TGTGCCAGCAGCACGAGACAGGGGTACACCATATATTTT
>TRBV6-1|TRBJ2-4|16|NA|TRBD2
CASSVLAVLAKNIQYF
TGTGCCAGCAGTGTCCTAGCGGTTCTAGCCAAAAACATTCAGTACTTC
>TRBV5-6|TRBJ2-1|15|once|TRBD2
CASSLTSGLIYEQFF
TGTGCCAGCAGCTTGACCTCGGGACTAATCTATGAGCAGTTCTTC
>TRBV6-5|TRBJ2-7|14|once|TRBD1
CASSRGQSLYEQYF
TGTGCCAGCAGTCGGGGACAGTCTTTATACGAGCAGTACTTC
>TRBV5-4|TRBJ2-7|12|NA|TRBD2
CASSRTSAEQYF
TGTGCCAGCAGCCGGACTAGCGCCGAGCAGTACTTC
>TRBV19|TRBJ1-1|11|NA|NA
CASSVSTEAFF
TGTGCCAGTAGTGTGAGCACTGAAGCTTTCTTT
>TRBV6-5|TRBJ1-1|13|NA|TRBD1
CASRVTGGTEAFF
TGTGCCAGCAGAGTGACAGGGGGCACTGAAGCTTTCTTT
>TRBV24-1|TRBJ2-3|17|NA|TRBD2
CATSDPGLAGAADTQYF
TGTGCCACCAGTGATCCTGGACTAGCGGGAGCGGCAGATACGCAGTATTTT
>TRBV29-1|TRBJ1-1|15|NA|NA
CSVQSRLGAATEAFF
TGCAGCGTTCAATCCCGTTTAGGGGCAGCCACTGAAGCTTTCTTT
>TRBV7-9|TRBJ2-2|17|NA|TRBD1
CASSLLRQGANTGELFF
TGTGCCAGCAGCTTACTCCGACAGGGAGCGAACACCGGGGAGCTGTTTTTT
>TRBV6-5|TRBJ1-4|15|NA|NA
CASSLRPARQEKLFF
TGTGCCAGCAGTCTTCGACCCGCTAGGCAAGAAAAACTGTTTTTT
>TRBV6-6|TRBJ1-5|16|NA|NA
CASSSGQFDSNQPQHF
TGTGCCAGCAGTTCCGGACAGTTTGATAGCAATCAGCCCCAGCATTTT
>TRBV15|TRBJ2-3|13|NA|NA
CATSRGTGDTQYF
TGTGCCACCAGCAGGGGGACTGGCGATACGCAGTATTTT
>TRBV28|TRBJ1-5|13|few|TRBD1
CASNTGGNQPQHF
TGTGCCAGCAACACAGGGGGGAATCAGCCCCAGCATTTT
>TRBV7-9|TRBJ2-2|15|NA|NA
CASSYSQGNTGELFF
TGTGCCAGCAGCTATTCGCAGGGGAACACCGGGGAGCTGTTTTTT
>TRBV2|TRBJ1-5|15|NA|NA
CASSRSARGNQPQHF
TGTGCCAGCAGTCGGTCGGCGAGGGGCAATCAGCCCCAGCATTTT